The 6 T cell receptor beta chains below come from one sample, sequenced in a study of PD-1 blockade in classical Hodgkin lymphoma. In every patient, relapse followed autologous stem cell transplantation, while exposure to brentuximab vedotin differed. The assay was immunoSEQ multiplex PCR, and TCRdb's table has in-frame clones only and misses some. Of about 18,000 clones detected, around 75% appear once; the ten largest clones hold about 24%. The sequences come from peripheral blood mononuclear cells (PBMCs), collected at baseline. The receptor set was obtained from a human donor with classical Hodgkin lymphoma.

This chain joins TRBV4-3 and TRBJ2-2, with D unclear. V lost 4 bases and J lost 8, with 5 bases in between. From germline, CDR1 is LGHNA and CDR2 YSLEER. CDR3 length equals 11 residues. CDR3 residues: CASSLRGELFF. The CDR3 coding sequence is TGCGCCAGCAGCCTAAGGGGGGAGCTGTTTTTT.

This chain links TRBV30 with TRBJ1-4; D ambiguous. V gave up 3 bases and J gave up 4 bases, with 9 bases separating them. The CDR3 is made up of 13 amino acids. CDR1 is GTSNPN and CDR2 is SVGIG in the germline V gene (reference sequence). The CDR3 nucleotides read TGTGCCTGGAGCGGAGGGAGTAATGAAAAACTGTTTTTT. Its protein is CAWSGGSNEKLFF. The full variable domain, in which reference TRBV30 and TRBJ1-4 provide the parts outside the CDR3, is SQTIHQWPATLVQPVGSPLSLECTVEGTSNPNLYWYRQAAGRGLQLLFYSVGIGQISSEVPQNLSASRPQDRQFILSSKKLLLSDSGFYLCAWSGGSNEKLFFGSGTQLSVL.

This clone appeared a single time. This chain links TRBV4-1 with TRBJ2-1; D possibly matches TRBD1 or TRBD2 (6 bases each). This CDR3 is built from 16 residues. The V end was cut by 5 bases, the J end by 2 bases, with 16 bases between. Germline V lookup: CDR1 MGHRA, CDR2 YSYEKL. The CDR3 sequence is CASSGGGSRPYNEQFF. The DNA for the CDR3 is TGCGCCAGCAGCGGAGGGGGGTCGCGACCCTACAATGAGCAGTTCTTC.

This chain links TRBV5-6 with TRBJ2-2, with D possibly called TRBD1 or TRBD2 (5 bases each). Germline CDR1 is SGHDT and CDR2 is YYEEEE. The CDR3 sequence is 15 residues long. Trimming stripped 2 bases from V and 3 bases from J, with 11 bases between. CDR3 loop: CASSFGALDTGELFF. The DNA for the CDR3 is TGTGCCAGCAGCTTCGGGGCCCTAGACACCGGGGAGCTGTTTTTT.

This chain links TRBV9 with TRBJ2-2; D not resolved. The CDR3 runs 14 residues. V was clipped by 2 bases and J by 4 bases, with 9 bases between them. The germline CDR1 and CDR2 sequences are SGDLS and YYNGEE. The DNA for the CDR3 is TGTGCCAGCAGCGTCGGTTCCGGCACCGGGGAGCTGTTTTTT. This codes for CASSVGSGTGELFF. The full variable domain, with the rest looked up from reference TRBV9 and TRBJ2-2, is DSGVTQTPKHLITATGQRVTLRCSPRSGDLSVYWYQQSLDQGLQFLIQYYNGEERAKGNILERFSAQQFPDLHSELNLSSLELGDSALYFCASSVGSGTGELFFGEGSRLTVL.

This rearrangement joins TRBV20-1 to TRBJ2-7, with a weak D call TRBD2 (5 bases). V lost 6 bases, J lost 3 bases, and 9 bases lay in between. Germline values: CDR1 DFQATT, CDR2 SNEGSKA (reference sequence). The CDR3 has 11 amino acids. DNA of the CDR3: TGCAGTGCGGCAGAGGGCTACGAGCAGTACTTC. Translated: CSAAEGYEQYF.